Here is one TCR beta chain with its context. A second PCR of roughly 7 to 11 cycles used a sample-barcoded 5' primer and a J-beta primer mix. TCRdb re-called the 5' RACE reads through MiXCR, storing one row per CDR3 protein. The table includes 550,000 to 650,000 distinct CDR3 sequences, about 26% detected once. This record belongs to a study of blood T cells in healthy people across ages. This CDR3 region has 12 residues. Between the trimmed V and J ends, which lost 6 bases and 3 bases, there was a span of 7 bases. The sample was also reused in another study, on T cells of mothers and their children.

The sequencing sample was made of blood. The TCR sequence derives from a boy aged 2-15 years in good health. The rearrangement uses TRBV12-3 or TRBV12-4 and TRBJ2-3, with unresolved D. CDR3 nucleotide sequence: TGTGCCAGCAGGAGAGAGACAGATACGCAGTATTTT. This translates into CASRRETDTQYF.